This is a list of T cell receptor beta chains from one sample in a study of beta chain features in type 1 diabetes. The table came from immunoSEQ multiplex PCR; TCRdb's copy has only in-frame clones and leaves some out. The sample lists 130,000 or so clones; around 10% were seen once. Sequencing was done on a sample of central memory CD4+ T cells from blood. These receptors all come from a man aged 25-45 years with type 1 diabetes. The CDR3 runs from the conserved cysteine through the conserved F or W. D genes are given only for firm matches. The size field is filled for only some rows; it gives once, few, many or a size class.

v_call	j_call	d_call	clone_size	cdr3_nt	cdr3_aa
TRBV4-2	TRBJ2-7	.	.	TGTGCCAGCAGCTTAGAGAGATACGAGCAGTACTTC	CASSLERYEQYF
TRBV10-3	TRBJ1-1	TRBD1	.	TGTGCCAGCAGTCAATGGGACAGAATGAACACTGAAGCTTTCTTT	CASSQWDRMNTEAFF
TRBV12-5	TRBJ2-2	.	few	TGTGCTAGTGGTTTGCACAGAACCGCGAACACCGGGGAGCTGTTTTTT	CASGLHRTANTGELFF
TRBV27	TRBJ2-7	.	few	TGTGCCAGCAGACAGCATCTGGGACAATACGAGCAGTACTTC	CASRQHLGQYEQYF
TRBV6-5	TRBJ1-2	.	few	TGTGCCATCAGTCAACAGGATACTAACTATGGCTACACCTTC	CAISQQDTNYGYTF
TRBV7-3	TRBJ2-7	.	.	TGTGCCAGCAGCCTAGGACAGAGCTCCTACGAGCAGTACTTC	CASSLGQSSYEQYF
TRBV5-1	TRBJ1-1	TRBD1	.	TGCGCCAGCAGCCCGACAGGGGCGGACACTGAAGCTTTCTTT	CASSPTGADTEAFF
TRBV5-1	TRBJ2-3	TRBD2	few	TGCGCCAGCAGCCAGGGGACTAGCGGGAAAAGCACAGATACGCAGTATTTT	CASSQGTSGKSTDTQYF
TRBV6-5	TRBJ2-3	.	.	TGTGCCAGCAGTTTCGGGACTGGTCCGGGCGGGGATACGCAGTATTTT	CASSFGTGPGGDTQYF
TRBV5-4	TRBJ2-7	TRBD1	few	TGTGCCAGCAGCCGTGGACAGGGATACGAGCAGTACTTC	CASSRGQGYEQYF
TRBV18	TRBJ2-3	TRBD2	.	TGTGCCAGCTCACCAGGGACTAGCGGGGGGGCCGGAGATACGCAGTATTTT	CASSPGTSGGAGDTQYF
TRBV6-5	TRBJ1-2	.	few	TGTGCCAGTATCGGGGGGAGGCACAACTATGGCTACACCTTC	CASIGGRHNYGYTF
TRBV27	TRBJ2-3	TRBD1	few	TGTGCCAGCAGTCGCACAGGGGCGTTCGTGTTGTATTTT	CASSRTGAFVLYF
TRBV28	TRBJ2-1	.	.	TGTGCCAGCAGCTTAACCCAGGGATCCTACAATGAGCAGTTCTTC	CASSLTQGSYNEQFF
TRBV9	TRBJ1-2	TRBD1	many	TGTGCCAGCAACCCGGGGACAGATAACTATGGCTACACCTTC	CASNPGTDNYGYTF
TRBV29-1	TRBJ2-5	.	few	TGCAGCGTTGAGCGACAGCCCGGGGAGACCCAGTACTTC	CSVERQPGETQYF
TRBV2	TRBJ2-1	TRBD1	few	TGTGCCAGCAGCGATGGTACGGGACAGGGTTACAATGAGCAGTTCTTC	CASSDGTGQGYNEQFF
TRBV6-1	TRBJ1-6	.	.	TGTGCCAGCTCCGAAACCAGGGCTAATTCACCCCTCCACTTT	CASSETRANSPLHF
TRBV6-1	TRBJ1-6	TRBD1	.	TGTGCCAGCAAGTGGACAGGCGCTTCACCCCTCCACTTT	CASKWTGASPLHF
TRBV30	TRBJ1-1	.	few	TGTGCCTGGAGTGACCGCCCGGGCACTGAAGCTTTCTTT	CAWSDRPGTEAFF
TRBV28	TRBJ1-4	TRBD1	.	TGTGCCAGCAGTAACAGGGGTGTGAAAGAAAAACTGTTTTTT	CASSNRGVKEKLFF
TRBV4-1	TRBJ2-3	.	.	TGCGCCAGCAGCCTATTTGTATCTACAGATACGCAGTATTTT	CASSLFVSTDTQYF
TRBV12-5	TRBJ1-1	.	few	TGTGCTAGTGGTTTGGAAGGGGGCACTGAAGCTTTCTTT	CASGLEGGTEAFF
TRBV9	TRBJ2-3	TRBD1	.	TGTGCCAGCAGCGACCGACGGGGACAGGCCTTCACAGATACGCAGTATTTT	CASSDRRGQAFTDTQYF
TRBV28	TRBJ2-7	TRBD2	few	TGTGCCAGCAAAGCGGGGGAGCAGTACTTC	CASKAGEQYF
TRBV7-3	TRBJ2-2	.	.	TGTGCCAGCAGCCGAGAAGCGAACACCGGGGAGCTGTTTTTT	CASSREANTGELFF
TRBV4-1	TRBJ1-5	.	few	TGCGCCAGCAGCCCCCGTGGGGGGGAGGTTAATCAGCCCCAGCATTTT	CASSPRGGEVNQPQHF
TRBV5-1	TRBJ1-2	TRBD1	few	TGCGCCAGCAGCTCGGACAGGGGGGGCTATGGCTACACCTTC	CASSSDRGGYGYTF
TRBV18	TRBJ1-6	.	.	TGTGCCAGCTCACCCGGTCGGGGGGGTAATTCACCCCTCCACTTT	CASSPGRGGNSPLHF
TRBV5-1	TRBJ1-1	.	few	TGCGCCAGCAGCTTAGACAGACCGAACACTGAAGCTTTCTTT	CASSLDRPNTEAFF
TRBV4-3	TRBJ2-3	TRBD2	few	TGCGCCAGCAGCCAAGGGGGGACTAGCGGGGGCACAGATACGCAGTATTTT	CASSQGGTSGGTDTQYF
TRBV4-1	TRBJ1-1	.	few	TGCGCCAGCAGACCGACCGGAGGCACTGAAGCTTTCTTT	CASRPTGGTEAFF
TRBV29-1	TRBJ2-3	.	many	TGCAGCGGCGGTGTGGATACGCAGTATTTT	CSGGVDTQYF
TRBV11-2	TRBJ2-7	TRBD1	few	TGTGCCAGCAGCTTCGGGACAGGGACCTACGAGCAGTACTTC	CASSFGTGTYEQYF
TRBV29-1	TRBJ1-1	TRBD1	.	TGCAGCGCCGGACAGGAGCCGGAGGCTGAAGCTTTCTTT	CSAGQEPEAEAFF
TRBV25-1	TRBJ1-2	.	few	TGTGCCAGCCGAGACCAGACAGGAGGATATGGCTACACCTTC	CASRDQTGGYGYTF
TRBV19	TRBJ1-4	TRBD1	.	TGTGCCAGTAGTCTGCGGGGACAGCCGAATGAAAAACTGTTTTTT	CASSLRGQPNEKLFF
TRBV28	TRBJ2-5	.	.	TGTGCCAGCAGTTTTGGTGGGGGGCAAGAGACCCAGTACTTC	CASSFGGGQETQYF
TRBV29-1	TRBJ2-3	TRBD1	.	TGCAGCGTGGAAGACAGAAAGAGGGGGCCAGATACGCAGTATTTT	CSVEDRKRGPDTQYF
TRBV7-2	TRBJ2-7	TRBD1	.	TGTGCCAGCAGCCCCCGGACAGGAACCTACGAGCAGTACTTC	CASSPRTGTYEQYF
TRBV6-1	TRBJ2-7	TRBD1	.	TGTGCCAGCAGTGGGACAGGGGTAGGCGAGCAGTACTTC	CASSGTGVGEQYF
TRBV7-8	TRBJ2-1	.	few	TGTGCCAGCAGCTCTGTGACAGGTTCCTACAATGAGCAGTTCTTC	CASSSVTGSYNEQFF
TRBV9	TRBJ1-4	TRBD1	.	TGTGCCAGCAGCGCGACAGGGTGGTTAGAAAAACTGTTTTTT	CASSATGWLEKLFF
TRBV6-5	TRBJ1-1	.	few	TGTGTGACAGGCAGGGGGAACACTGAAGCTTTCTTT	CVTGRGNTEAFF
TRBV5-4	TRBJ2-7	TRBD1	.	TGTGCCAGCAGCTCCGTAACAGGGGGCCACGAGCAGTACTTC	CASSSVTGGHEQYF
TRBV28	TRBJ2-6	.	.	TGTGCCAGCAGTTCCACCGGGGTCGGTTCTGGGGTCGTCCTGACTTTC	CASSSTGVGSGVVLTF
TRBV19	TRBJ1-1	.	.	TGTGCCAGTAGTAAAGGGGAGGGCGAAGCTTTCTTT	CASSKGEGEAFF
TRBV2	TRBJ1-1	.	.	TGTGCCAGCAAGGTCGACAGCAGCGGGACTGAAGCTTTCTTT	CASKVDSSGTEAFF
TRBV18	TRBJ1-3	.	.	TGTGCCAGCTCACCTCCGGCGGGCCACTCTGGAAACACCATATATTTT	CASSPPAGHSGNTIYF
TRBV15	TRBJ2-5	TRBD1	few	TGTGCCACCAGCAAGGGACAGGGATTGGAGACCCAGTACTTC	CATSKGQGLETQYF